The clone carrying this T cell receptor (beta chain) was seen only a few times. What it recognizes is unknown. This sample stems from a study of beta chain features in type 1 diabetes. Study as a whole: In age, gender and cell yields, patients were similar to healthy donors. Examined across all samples were some 110 million sorted cells.

Expressed TCRB transcripts were sequenced because the entire RNA isolate underwent reverse transcription. The table came from immunoSEQ multiplex PCR; TCRdb's copy has only in-frame clones and leaves some out. The sample contains under 400,000 clones, 12% to 15% of which appear only once. Study findings and constraints: Shortening that was moderate but significant affected the TCRB CDR3s of Type 1 diabetes patients in all four CD4+ subsets.

This TCR derives from a man aged 25 to 40 in good health. Sample: central memory CD4+ T cells from blood.

The CDR3 reads CASSAIDTGELFF. CDR3 coding DNA: TGTGCCAGCAGTGCCATAGACACCGGGGAGCTGTTTTTT. The rearrangement joins TRBV2 to TRBJ2-2; D unclear. Trimming pared 4 bases from V and 3 bases from J, leaving 6 bases between. Germline values: CDR1 SNHLY, CDR2 FYNNEI. The CDR3 contains 13 residues. Filled out from reference TRBV2 and TRBJ2-2, the complete variable domain reads EPEVTQTPSHQVTQMGQEVILRCVPISNHLYFYWYRQILGQKVEFLVSFYNNEISEKSEIFDDQFSVERPDGSNFTLKIRSTKLEDSAMYFCASSAIDTGELFFGEGSRLTVL.